These 4 T cell receptor beta chains share one sample of origin, sequenced in a study of neurological immune-mediated disorders. TCRdb itself ran the 5' RACE reads through MiXCR, one entry per CDR3 protein. Here the sample spans some 120,000 distinct CDR3 sequences, about 3.4% being singletons. Sequenced sample: PBMCs. The receptors derive from a woman in her thirties with multiple sclerosis.

This clonotype occurred many times. The gene calls are TRBV5-1 and TRBJ1-1, with a weak D call TRBD1 (6 bases). CDR3 length: 14 residues. Germline CDR1 and CDR2: SGHRS and YFSETQ. V was clipped by 3 bases and J by 3 bases, with 12 bases between them. This CDR3 reads CASSWGGGDTEAFF. The CDR3 bases are TGCGCCAGCAGCTGGGGAGGGGGAGACACTGAAGCTTTCTTT.

This clonotype was found many times. The V call is TRBV5-1, the J call TRBJ2-5; D gene unclear. Germline V gene data show CDR1 as SGHRS and CDR2 as YFSETQ. This CDR3 is built from 12 residues. V gave up 4 bases and J gave up 5 bases, with 9 bases separating them. This chain's CDR3 is CASSAVAETQYF. Written as DNA, the CDR3 is TGCGCCAGCAGCGCAGTGGCCGAGACCCAGTACTTC.

Many counts were recorded for this clonotype. The rearrangement joins TRBV5-1 to TRBJ1-1; D gene ambiguous. The V end was cut by 4 bases, the J end by 1 base, with 8 bases between. CDR1 SGHRS and CDR2 YFSETQ come from the germline V gene. The CDR3 runs 13 residues. CDR3 DNA: TGCGCCAGCAGCAGACACTCGAACACTGAAGCTTTCTTT. Translated: CASSRHSNTEAFF.

This clonotype has at least ten counts. At one boundary the junction diverges from the germline segment, which might be a read error. This sequence joins TRBV7-2 and TRBJ1-1; D unresolved. The CDR3 is 13 residues long. The germline V gene has CDR1 SGHTA and CDR2 FQGNSA. The CDR3 DNA sequence: TGCGCCAGCAGCTTGGGCAGGAACACTGAAGCTTTCTTT. Protein sequence: CASSLGRNTEAFF.